This T cell receptor beta chain originates from a study of control samples from healthy donors and cancer patients. Produced via immunoSEQ multiplex PCR; TCRdb's table is partial and in-frame only. The profile covers 140,000 to 150,000 clones, with more than 85% appearing a single time and more than 5% taken by the ten largest. The ends were cut back, 6 bases at V and 2 bases at J, with 10 bases in the middle. CDR1 MNHEY and CDR2 SVGAGI come from the germline V gene. This CDR3 has 13 residues. Sequencing was carried out using blood. This TCR was sampled from a man younger than 35 in good health. The V call is TRBV6-5, the J call TRBJ1-2; D gene ambiguous. DNA of the CDR3: TGTGCCAGCAGCTCCCCGTGGAACTATGGCTACACCTTC. Translation: CASSSPWNYGYTF.